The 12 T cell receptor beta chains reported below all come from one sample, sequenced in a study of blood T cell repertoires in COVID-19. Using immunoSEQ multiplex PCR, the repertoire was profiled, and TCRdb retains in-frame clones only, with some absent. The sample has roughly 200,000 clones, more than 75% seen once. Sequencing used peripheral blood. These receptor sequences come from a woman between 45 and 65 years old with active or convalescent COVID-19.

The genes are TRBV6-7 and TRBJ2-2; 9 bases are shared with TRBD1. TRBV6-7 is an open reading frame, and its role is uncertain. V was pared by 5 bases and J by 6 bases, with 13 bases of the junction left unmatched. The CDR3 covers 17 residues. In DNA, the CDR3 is TGTGCCAGCAGTCCCCCATCAAGGGACAGGGAGGCCGGGGAGCTGTTTTTT. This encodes CASSPPSRDREAGELFF.

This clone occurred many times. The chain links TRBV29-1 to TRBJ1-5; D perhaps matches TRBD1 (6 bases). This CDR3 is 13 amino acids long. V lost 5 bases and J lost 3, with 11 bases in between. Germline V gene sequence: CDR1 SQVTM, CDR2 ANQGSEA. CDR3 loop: CSVRDNFNQPQHF. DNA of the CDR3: TGCAGCGTTAGGGACAACTTCAATCAGCCCCAGCATTTT.

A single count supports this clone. The DNA for the CDR3 is TGTGCCAGCAGTTACTCGGGAGGCCGATACGAGCAGTACTTC. As protein: CASSYSGGRYEQYF. The rearrangement links TRBV6-6 to TRBJ2-7; possibly TRBD2 for D (6 bases). The CDR3 is 14 residues long. The V end was cut by 0 bases, the J end by 4 bases, with 10 bases between. Germline CDR1 is MNHNY and CDR2 is SVGAGI (reference sequence).

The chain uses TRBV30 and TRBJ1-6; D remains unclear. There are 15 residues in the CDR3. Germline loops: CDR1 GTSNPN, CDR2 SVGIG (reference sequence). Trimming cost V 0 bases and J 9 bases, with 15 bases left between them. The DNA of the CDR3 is TGTGCCTGGAGTGTAACCGCAGGAACCTCTTCACCCCTCCACTTT. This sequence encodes CAWSVTAGTSSPLHF.

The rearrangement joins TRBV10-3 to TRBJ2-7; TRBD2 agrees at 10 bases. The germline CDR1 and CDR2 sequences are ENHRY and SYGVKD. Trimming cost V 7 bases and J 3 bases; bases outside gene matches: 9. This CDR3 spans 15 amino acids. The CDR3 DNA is TGTGCCATCACGGTTGTAGCGGGGGGTGTCTACGAGCAGTACTTC. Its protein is CAITVVAGGVYEQYF.

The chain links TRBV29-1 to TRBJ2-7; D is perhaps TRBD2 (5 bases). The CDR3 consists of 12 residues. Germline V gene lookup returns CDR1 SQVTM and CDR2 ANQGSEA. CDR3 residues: CTRGFPGYEQYF. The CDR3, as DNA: TGCACCCGGGGTTTCCCGGGCTACGAGCAGTACTTC.

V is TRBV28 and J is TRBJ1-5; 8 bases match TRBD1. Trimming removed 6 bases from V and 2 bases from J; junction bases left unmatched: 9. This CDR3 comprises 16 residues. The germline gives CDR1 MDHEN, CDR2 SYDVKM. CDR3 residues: CASRGTGRGGNQPQHF. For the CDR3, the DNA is TGTGCCAGCAGGGGGACAGGCCGGGGGGGCAATCAGCCCCAGCATTTT.

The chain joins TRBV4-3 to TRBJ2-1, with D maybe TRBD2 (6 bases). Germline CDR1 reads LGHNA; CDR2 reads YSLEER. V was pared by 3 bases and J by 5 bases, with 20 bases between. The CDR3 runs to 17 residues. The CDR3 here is CASSQRLVSPKDNEQFF. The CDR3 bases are TGCGCCAGCAGCCAGAGACTAGTTTCCCCCAAGGACAATGAGCAGTTCTTC.

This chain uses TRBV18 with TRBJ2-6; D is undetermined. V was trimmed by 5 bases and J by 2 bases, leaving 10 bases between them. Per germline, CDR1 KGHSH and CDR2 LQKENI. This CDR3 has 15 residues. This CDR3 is CASSSQSAGANVLTF. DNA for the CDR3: TGTGCCAGCTCATCCCAGTCCGCTGGGGCCAACGTCCTGACTTTC.

The CDR3 loop is CASSPDSGTEAFF. The CDR3 coding sequence is TGTGCCAGCAGCCCAGACAGTGGCACTGAAGCTTTCTTT. The chain carries TRBV7-3 and TRBJ1-1, with D perhaps TRBD1 (5 bases). CDR1 and CDR2 (germline): SGHTA, FQGTGA. Trimming removed 5 bases from V and 4 bases from J, with 11 bases in between. The CDR3 length is 13 residues. Full variable domain (remainder filled in from reference TRBV7-3 and TRBJ1-1): GAGVSQTPSNKVTEKGKYVELRCDPISGHTALYWYRQSLGQGPEFLIYFQGTGAADDSGLPNDRFFAVRPEGSVSTLKIQRTERGDSAVYLCASSPDSGTEAFFGQGTRLTVV.

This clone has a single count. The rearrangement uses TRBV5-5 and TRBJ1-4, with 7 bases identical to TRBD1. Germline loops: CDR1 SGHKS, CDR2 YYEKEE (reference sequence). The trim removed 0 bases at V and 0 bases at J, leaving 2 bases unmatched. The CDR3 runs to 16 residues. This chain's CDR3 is CASSLAGTATNEKLFF. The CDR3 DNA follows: TGTGCCAGCAGCTTGGCCGGGACAGCAACTAATGAAAAACTGTTTTTT.

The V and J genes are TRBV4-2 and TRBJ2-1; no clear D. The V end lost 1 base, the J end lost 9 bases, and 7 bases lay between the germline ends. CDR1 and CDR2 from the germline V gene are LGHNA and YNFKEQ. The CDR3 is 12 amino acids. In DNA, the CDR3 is TGTGCCAGCAGCCAAGGGTCTAGTGAGCAGTTCTTC. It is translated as CASSQGSSEQFF.